Presented here are 32 T cell receptor beta chains from one specimen sequenced in a study of T cells in Graves' hyperthyroidism and ophthalmopathy. Amplified TCR beta CDR3 regions derived from RNA transcripts. First-round RT-PCR of the TCR CDR3 relied on the HTBI primer set. One entry per CDR3 protein results from TCRdb running MiXCR on the multiplex PCR reads. The top ten clones hold less than 15% of a sample with hundreds of thousands of distinct CDR3 sequences, approximately 15% of them seen once. Sequencing was carried out using blood. The receptor set was obtained from a man in his late teens or twenties with Graves' ophthalmopathy.

The chain combines TRBV7-9 with TRBJ2-7; TRBD1 agrees at 10 bases. The trim removed 4 bases at V and 6 bases at J, leaving 6 bases unmatched. Germline lookup yields CDR1 SEHNR and CDR2 FQNEAQ (reference sequence). The CDR3 covers 14 residues. This CDR3 reads CASSSGTGDREQYF. The CDR3 DNA reads TGTGCCAGCAGCTCTGGGACAGGGGATCGCGAGCAGTACTTC.

This clonotype was counted ten times or more. V and J are TRBV7-2 and TRBJ2-5, with D possibly being TRBD2 (6 bases). This CDR3 contains 14 residues. Germline-derived CDR1 and CDR2 are SGHTA and FQGNSA. Deletions cut 5 bases from V and 2 bases from J, with 12 bases between. CDR3 protein: CASSHTLAQETQYF. The CDR3 nucleotides read TGTGCCAGCAGCCATACACTAGCTCAAGAGACCCAGTACTTC.

This clonotype has at least ten counts. The rearrangement uses TRBV20-1 and TRBJ2-7; tentatively, D is TRBD1 (6 bases). V shed 1 base and J shed 1 base, with 14 bases lying between them. Germline lookup yields CDR1 DFQATT and CDR2 SNEGSKA (reference sequence). The CDR3 consists of 15 residues. DNA for the CDR3: TGCAGTGCTAGAGGCACAGGGCCGCCTTCCTACGAGCAGTACTTC. This translates into CSARGTGPPSYEQYF.

The chain carries TRBV29-1 and TRBJ1-4, with TRBD1 identical over 7 bases. The V gene's germline CDR1 is SQVTM and CDR2 ANQGSEA. This CDR3 is 13 amino acids long. Trimming removed 5 bases from V and 3 bases from J; junction bases left unmatched: 3. CDR3 protein: CSVTGVANEKLFF. CDR3 bases: TGCAGCGTTACAGGGGTGGCTAATGAAAAACTGTTTTTT.

This clonotype has at least ten counts. V gene TRBV20-1 combines with J gene TRBJ1-5, with D perhaps TRBD1 (5 bases). With 6 bases removed from V and 6 bases from J, the gap between germline ends came to 21 bases. There are 15 residues in the CDR3. Germline CDR1 is DFQATT and CDR2 is SNEGSKA (reference sequence). CDR3 nucleotides: TGCAGTGCCGGGTATCGGGGGAAAGCTGTTCAGCCCCAGCATTTT. Translated, it gives CSAGYRGKAVQPQHF.

This chain connects TRBV2 to TRBJ1-2; 12 bases are a match to TRBD1. Germline values: CDR1 SNHLY, CDR2 FYNNEI. J gave up 3 bases and V 11 bases, and 7 bases lay outside the gene matches. This CDR3 region has 14 residues. The CDR3 nucleotides read TGTGCCGTGGGGACAGGGGGCGGGTACTATGGCTACACCTTC. As protein: CAVGTGGGYYGYTF.

This clonotype was recorded at least ten times. The chain uses TRBV28 and TRBJ1-2; TRBD1 agrees at 7 bases. Germline V gene lookup returns CDR1 MDHEN and CDR2 SYDVKM. The CDR3 extends over 16 amino acids. V trimming: 2 bases; J trimming: 6 bases; junction bases outside the gene matches: 12. CDR3 in DNA: TGTGCCAGCAGTTTAGCAGTTGGACAGGCAGTCAATGGCTACACCTTC. Residues: CASSLAVGQAVNGYTF.

This clonotype was counted many times. This chain uses TRBV2 with TRBJ1-5; D may be TRBD1 (5 bases). Germline lookup yields CDR1 SNHLY and CDR2 FYNNEI. The length of the CDR3 is 15 residues. V was trimmed by 6 bases and J by 4 bases, leaving 16 bases between them. The chain's CDR3 is CASRPQGSGNQPQHF. CDR3 in DNA: TGTGCCAGCAGGCCGCAGGGAAGTGGTAATCAGCCCCAGCATTTT.

This clonotype has only a few counts. The chain recombines TRBV6-4 with TRBJ1-1; weak D call: TRBD1 (5 bases). V shed 6 bases and J shed 3 bases, with 11 bases lying between them. The CDR3 loop spans 13 amino acids. Germline V gene sequence: CDR1 MRHNA, CDR2 SNTAGT. The CDR3 is CASRGEVHTEAFF. The CDR3 nucleotides read TGTGCCAGCAGGGGGGAGGTTCACACTGAAGCTTTCTTT.

This clonotype was seen repeatedly, ten times or more. The chain is built from TRBV6-5 and TRBJ2-7; 7 nucleotides align to TRBD2. The CDR3 sequence is 13 residues long. V trimming: 2 bases; J trimming: 4 bases; junction bases outside the gene matches: 2. Germline CDR1 is MNHEY and CDR2 is SVGAGI. CDR3 coding DNA: TGTGCCAGCAGTTACAATAGCGGGTACGAGCAGTACTTC. Its translation is CASSYNSGYEQYF.

In this sample, this clonotype turned up many times. The V gene is TRBV5-1, the J gene TRBJ2-1; 11 bases map to TRBD2. The CDR3 length is 15 residues. Trimming cost V 4 bases and J 8 bases; bases outside gene matches: 8. CDR1 is SGHRS and CDR2 is YFSETQ in the germline V gene. The CDR3 nucleotides are TGCGCCAGCAGCCCACTAGCGGGAGTTGTCCATGAGCAGTTCTTC. It encodes CASSPLAGVVHEQFF.

The sample holds a few counts of this clonotype. The chain employs TRBV7-6 and TRBJ2-7, with 8 bases aligning to TRBD1. The CDR3 covers 16 residues. V was pared by 1 base and J by 9 bases, with 14 bases of the junction left unmatched. Germline V gene lookup returns CDR1 SGHVS and CDR2 FNYEAQ. CDR3 coding DNA: TGTGCCAGCAGCTTAGGAATGGGGGTACAGGGGGGTTCGCAGTACTTC. Translated: CASSLGMGVQGGSQYF.

This clonotype was observed at least ten times. The chain carries TRBV2 and TRBJ2-1, with D possibly TRBD1 on 5 matching bases. CDR3 length equals 12 residues. Germline-derived CDR1 and CDR2 are SNHLY and FYNNEI. Trimming removed 4 bases from V and 8 bases from J, with 9 bases in between. The CDR3 coding sequence is TGTGCCAGCAGTGTGCAGGGCTATGAGCAGTTCTTC. Its translation is CASSVQGYEQFF.

This clonotype was detected many times. The genes are TRBV10-3 and TRBJ1-2, with 10 nucleotides matching TRBD1. CDR1 and CDR2 from the germline V gene are ENHRY and SYGVKD. After removal of 4 bases from V and 5 bases from J, the junction contained 7 bases not matched to a gene. The CDR3 has 15 amino acids. For the CDR3, the DNA is TGTGCCATCAGTGCCCGGGGGACAGGGGATTATGGCTACACCTTC. This gives the protein CAISARGTGDYGYTF.

As to this clonotype: A clone one base away is much larger, so this may be a read error. The chain employs TRBV27 and TRBJ2-1; a weak D match, TRBD2 (5 bases). This CDR3 region has 15 residues. The V and J ends lost 7 bases and 6 bases respectively, with 19 bases between them. CDR1 is MNHEY and CDR2 is SMNVEV in the germline V gene (reference sequence). The CDR3 bases are TGTGCCAGCAACCCCGGGCTAACGGGAATCAATGAGCAGTTCTTC. Protein sequence: CASNPGLTGINEQFF.

This clonotype has just a few counts. The chain recombines TRBV6-2 or TRBV6-3 with TRBJ2-1; D is unclear. The length of the CDR3 is 14 residues. With 0 bases removed from V and 0 bases from J, the gap between germline ends came to 3 bases. The germline CDR1 and CDR2 sequences are MNHEY and SVGEGT. Here the CDR3 DNA reads TGTGCCAGCAGTTACTCCGCCTCCTACAATGAGCAGTTCTTC. Translation gives CASSYSASYNEQFF.

Many counts were recorded for this clonotype. The J gene is TRBJ1-5, the V gene TRBV12-3 or TRBV12-4; D call uncertain. The CDR3 has 13 amino acids. V lost 7 bases, J lost 4 bases, and 11 bases lay in between. CDR3 region: CASTDGPNQPQHF. CDR3 coding DNA: TGTGCCAGCACAGACGGACCTAATCAGCCCCAGCATTTT.

This clonotype was counted ten times or more. The J gene is TRBJ2-5, the V gene TRBV24-1; TRBD2 might be the D (7 bases). Germline CDR1 and CDR2: KGHDR and SFDVKD. This CDR3 has 15 residues. V was pared by 4 bases and J by 3 bases, with 14 bases between. The CDR3 reads CATSDRGDTEETQYF. DNA of the CDR3: TGTGCCACCAGTGACCGGGGGGACACGGAAGAGACCCAGTACTTC.

In its sample, this clonotype was seen many times. The rearrangement joins TRBV20-1 to TRBJ1-6; weak D call: TRBD1 (6 bases). V was trimmed by 0 bases and J by 3 bases, leaving 15 bases between them. Germline V CDR1 and CDR2: DFQATT, SNEGSKA (reference sequence). This CDR3 has 17 residues. The CDR3 sequence: CSARDPGGQSYNSPLHF. CDR3 bases: TGCAGTGCTAGAGATCCGGGGGGCCAGAGCTATAATTCACCCCTCCACTTT.

This clonotype was seen ten or more times. The V call is TRBV24-1, the J call TRBJ2-3; no reliable D call. This CDR3 has 13 residues. Per the germline V gene, CDR1 is KGHDR and CDR2 is SFDVKD. With 5 bases removed from V and 1 base from J, the gap between germline ends came to 6 bases. CDR3 sequence: CATSGAGTDTQYF. CDR3 in DNA: TGTGCCACCAGTGGTGCAGGCACAGATACGCAGTATTTT.

The sample holds a few counts of this clonotype. The genes are TRBV5-1 and TRBJ2-7; no reliable D call. CDR1 and CDR2 (germline): SGHRS, YFSETQ. The V end was cut by 3 bases, the J end by 5 bases, with 15 bases between. CDR3 length equals 14 residues. The CDR3 DNA reads TGCGCCAGCAGCTCCCCTGACCGGGTACACGAGCAGTACTTC. Translation: CASSSPDRVHEQYF.

V is TRBV9 and J is TRBJ2-4; 10 bases align to TRBD1. This CDR3 is built from 17 residues. In germline, CDR1 is SGDLS, CDR2 YYNGEE. Trimming took 4 bases from V and 0 from J; bases not matched to a gene: 7. The CDR3 region is CASSRGQGVGAKNIQYF. In DNA form, the CDR3 reads TGTGCCAGCAGCAGAGGACAGGGGGTGGGAGCCAAAAACATTCAGTACTTC.

Note on this clonotype: A much larger clonotype is one base distant, so this may be a read error. This sequence joins TRBV2 and TRBJ2-7; no firm D call. The germline gives CDR1 SNHLY, CDR2 FYNNEI. The CDR3 consists of 14 residues. Trimming pared 3 bases from V and 4 bases from J, leaving 13 bases between. The CDR3 loop is CASSDAMATYEQYF. As DNA, the CDR3 is TGTGCCAGCAGTGACGCCATGGCAACTTACGAGCAGTACTTC.

The chain couples TRBV19 to TRBJ2-3; D gene uncertain. V shed 0 bases and J shed 2 bases, with 6 bases lying between them. The germline gives CDR1 LNHDA, CDR2 SQIVND (reference sequence). The CDR3 is 14 residues long. The CDR3 sequence is CASSIDPYTDTQYF. CDR3 DNA: TGTGCCAGTAGTATAGACCCCTACACAGATACGCAGTATTTT.

In this sample, this clonotype turned up many times. This chain uses TRBV11-3 with TRBJ2-1; no clear D gene. Germline assignment: CDR1 SGHNT and CDR2 YENEEA. The CDR3 sequence is 14 residues long. The germline V and J ends were trimmed by 8 bases and 5 bases, with 16 bases remaining between them. The CDR3 is CASGLYGFNNEQFF. CDR3 in DNA: TGTGCCAGCGGCCTATATGGTTTTAACAATGAGCAGTTCTTC. Based on the CDR3 plus reference TRBV11-3 and TRBJ2-1, the full variable domain is EAGVVQSPRYKIIEKKQPVAFWCNPISGHNTLYWYLQNLGQGPELLIRYENEEAVDDSQLPKDRFSAERLKGVDSTLKIQPAELGDSAVYLCASGLYGFNNEQFFGPGTRLTVL.

This clonotype was recorded at least ten times. The rearrangement links TRBV20-1 to TRBJ2-5; 8 positions match TRBD1. Losses at the gene ends were 2 bases for V and 5 bases for J; bases not matched to a gene: 4. The germline gives CDR1 DFQATT, CDR2 SNEGSKA (reference sequence). This CDR3 is 13 amino acids long. The CDR3 nucleotides read TGCAGTGCTAGAACAGGGGGTGTGGAGACCCAGTACTTC. Its protein is CSARTGGVETQYF.

There are a few counts of this clonotype. An end of the junction does not agree with germline; a read error may underlie this. This chain links TRBV7-9 with TRBJ2-1, with D hard to call. Looked up from germline, CDR1 is SEHNR and CDR2 is FQNEAQ (reference sequence). The length of the CDR3 is 16 residues. The CDR3 sequence is CVSSLVGSRPNNEQFF. As DNA, the CDR3 is TGTGTCAGCAGCTTAGTTGGCAGCCGTCCCAACAATGAGCAGTTCTTC.

This clonotype occurred many times. V and J are TRBV20-1 and TRBJ2-5; 14 nucleotides agree with TRBD2. V lost 5 bases to trimming and J lost 2 bases; unmatched junction nucleotides: 1. The germline V gene has CDR1 DFQATT and CDR2 SNEGSKA (reference sequence). The CDR3 covers 14 residues. The CDR3 spells CSAWTSGRQETQYF. CDR3 nucleotide sequence: TGCAGTGCTTGGACTAGCGGGAGGCAAGAGACCCAGTACTTC.

A few counts support this clonotype. This chain uses TRBV24-1 with TRBJ2-5, with 8 bases aligning to TRBD1. The CDR3 has 16 residues. CDR1 is KGHDR, CDR2 SFDVKD, per germline. V shed 5 bases, J shed 2 bases, and the junction held 9 bases outside the gene matches. In nucleotides, the CDR3 is TGTGCCACCAGTGGAGGACAGGGTTTGGAACAAGAGACCCAGTACTTC. Translating gives CATSGGQGLEQETQYF.

This clonotype occurred many times. The chain joins TRBV29-1 to TRBJ2-1; TRBD1 is a possible D gene (5 bases). CDR1 and CDR2 from the germline V gene are SQVTM and ANQGSEA. V lost 1 base to trimming and J lost 0 bases, with 13 bases between them. There are 16 residues in the CDR3. The CDR3 nucleotides are TGCAGCGTTGAAGTAGGGGCTACGAGCTCCTACAATGAGCAGTTCTTC. Its protein product is CSVEVGATSSYNEQFF.

This rearrangement joins TRBV4-1 to TRBJ2-7, with D perhaps assigned TRBD1 or TRBD2 (5 bases each). Trimming cost V 5 bases and J 2 bases, with 10 bases left between them. Germline CDR1 is MGHRA and CDR2 is YSYEKL. The CDR3 has 13 residues. CDR3 amino acids: CASSEGNAYEQYF. The CDR3 coding sequence is TGCGCCAGCAGCGAGGGGAATGCCTACGAGCAGTACTTC.

This clonotype came up once. A much larger clone sits a single nucleotide away, making a read error possible. The J gene is TRBJ2-1, the V gene TRBV10-1, with D maybe TRBD2 (6 bases). The J call is uncertain, as TRBJ2-7 better fits the DNA end. The CDR3 is 15 amino acids. Germline lookup yields CDR1 WNHNN and CDR2 SYGVQD (reference sequence). CDR3 sequence reads: CASSEGTEGYNEQYF. The CDR3 region has the DNA TGCGCCAGCAGTGAGGGGACTGAGGGTTACAATGAGCAGTACTTC.